These T cell receptor beta chains were read from a single sample in a study of cytomegalovirus exposure and HLA in healthy donors. Using immunoSEQ multiplex PCR, the repertoire was profiled, and TCRdb retains in-frame clones only, with some absent. Among some 130,000 clones listed, over 70% were seen once. Specimen: PBMCs. Receptors were obtained from a woman aged 40-49 years in good health and CMV-seronegative. CDR3s include the opening cysteine and the closing phenylalanine or tryptophan. D genes are given only for firm matches. Expanded clones get a size class; other rows say once, few or many, or leave the size out.

CDR3nt: TGTGCCAGCAGGCTCACTCGGGAGACCCAGTACTTC
CDR3aa: CASRLTRETQYF
j_gene: TRBJ2-5
d_gene: NA
v_gene: TRBV6-1
abundance: NA

CDR3nt: TGCGCCAGCAGCTTGGTAGCTTCGAACACAGATACGCAGTATTTT
CDR3aa: CASSLVASNTDTQYF
j_gene: TRBJ2-3
d_gene: NA
v_gene: TRBV5-1
abundance: few

CDR3nt: TGTGCCAGCTCACCTAGCGGGAGGCCCTACGAGCAGTACTTC
CDR3aa: CASSPSGRPYEQYF
j_gene: TRBJ2-7
d_gene: TRBD2
v_gene: TRBV27
abundance: NA

CDR3nt: TGTGCCAGCAGCCAAAGAGGCGGGGGGGCTCAAGAGCAGTACTTC
CDR3aa: CASSQRGGGAQEQYF
j_gene: TRBJ2-7
d_gene: TRBD2
v_gene: TRBV6-5
abundance: NA

CDR3nt: TGTGCCAGCAGTTGGCCATTAACCCATCGATCCGGGGAGCTGTTTTTT
CDR3aa: CASSWPLTHRSGELFF
j_gene: TRBJ2-2
d_gene: NA
v_gene: TRBV6-9
abundance: NA

CDR3nt: TGTGCCACCAGCAGAGCGGAGTATAAGACAGATACGCAGTATTTT
CDR3aa: CATSRAEYKTDTQYF
j_gene: TRBJ2-3
d_gene: NA
v_gene: TRBV15
abundance: NA

CDR3nt: TGTGCCAGCAGCCGGGGATTAACAAACGATCAGCCCCAGCATTTT
CDR3aa: CASSRGLTNDQPQHF
j_gene: TRBJ1-5
d_gene: NA
v_gene: TRBV5-5
abundance: NA

CDR3nt: TGTGCCAGTAGTACGGCTCACAGGGAGACCCAGTACTTC
CDR3aa: CASSTAHRETQYF
j_gene: TRBJ2-5
d_gene: NA
v_gene: TRBV19
abundance: NA

CDR3nt: TGTGCCAGCAGCCCCGGGGGAGATACGCAGTATTTT
CDR3aa: CASSPGGDTQYF
j_gene: TRBJ2-3
d_gene: NA
v_gene: TRBV28
abundance: NA

CDR3nt: TGTGCCAGCAGCTTAACCGCAACAGGGGTGGGCGAGCAGTACTTC
CDR3aa: CASSLTATGVGEQYF
j_gene: TRBJ2-7
d_gene: TRBD1
v_gene: TRBV7-9
abundance: once

CDR3nt: TGTGCCAGCAGTGAACTGGGGCAGGGGGCGAGTGGCTACACCTTC
CDR3aa: CASSELGQGASGYTF
j_gene: TRBJ1-2
d_gene: TRBD1
v_gene: TRBV6-1
abundance: NA

CDR3nt: TGTGCCAGCAGTTTATTGCGGGGAAACCCAACTAATGAAAAACTGTTTTTT
CDR3aa: CASSLLRGNPTNEKLFF
j_gene: TRBJ1-4
d_gene: NA
v_gene: TRBV28
abundance: few

CDR3nt: TGTGCCAGCAGCCCTTCCGGACAGGCCAACTATGGCTACACCTTC
CDR3aa: CASSPSGQANYGYTF
j_gene: TRBJ1-2
d_gene: TRBD1
v_gene: TRBV28
abundance: NA

CDR3nt: TGTGCCAGCCTGCAGGGGCTGGACGAGCAGTACTTC
CDR3aa: CASLQGLDEQYF
j_gene: TRBJ2-7
d_gene: NA
v_gene: TRBV7-2
abundance: NA

CDR3nt: TGTGCCAGCAGTGGCGGGGACAGCTTCGCAGAAGCTTTCTTT
CDR3aa: CASSGGDSFAEAFF
j_gene: TRBJ1-1
d_gene: TRBD1
v_gene: TRBV6-1
abundance: NA

CDR3nt: TGTGCCACCTCGTATTCCTACGAGCAGTACTTC
CDR3aa: CATSYSYEQYF
j_gene: TRBJ2-7
d_gene: NA
v_gene: TRBV2
abundance: NA

CDR3nt: TGTGCCAGTAGTATAGGGACTCATGAGCAGTTCTTC
CDR3aa: CASSIGTHEQFF
j_gene: TRBJ2-1
d_gene: NA
v_gene: TRBV19
abundance: few

CDR3nt: TGTGCCAGCAGCCCTCCGGGGGTCGACTACGAGCAGTACTTC
CDR3aa: CASSPPGVDYEQYF
j_gene: TRBJ2-7
d_gene: NA
v_gene: TRBV5-6
abundance: NA

CDR3nt: TGTGCCAGCAGCTCGGGACTAGCGGGGGGGGCCCTGGATACGCAGTATTTT
CDR3aa: CASSSGLAGGALDTQYF
j_gene: TRBJ2-3
d_gene: TRBD2
v_gene: TRBV11-3
abundance: NA

CDR3nt: TGTGCCAGCAGCGTCGGACTAGCGGGGGCCCCCGATACGCAGTATTTT
CDR3aa: CASSVGLAGAPDTQYF
j_gene: TRBJ2-3
d_gene: TRBD2
v_gene: TRBV9
abundance: few

CDR3nt: TGTGCCAGCAGCCGGACAGGGGCGTACCAAGAGACCCAGTACTTC
CDR3aa: CASSRTGAYQETQYF
j_gene: TRBJ2-5
d_gene: TRBD1
v_gene: TRBV5-8
abundance: NA

CDR3nt: TGTGCCAGCAGTTACTCGGCTAGCATAGATACGCAGTATTTT
CDR3aa: CASSYSASIDTQYF
j_gene: TRBJ2-3
d_gene: NA
v_gene: TRBV6-6
abundance: NA

CDR3nt: TGTGCCAGCAGCGTAGGAAGCCACGAGCAGTACTTC
CDR3aa: CASSVGSHEQYF
j_gene: TRBJ2-7
d_gene: NA
v_gene: TRBV9
abundance: NA

CDR3nt: TGTGCCAGCAGTGAGGCGTGGGTAAATGTTTTGTTAGCTGAAAAACTGTTTTTT
CDR3aa: CASSEAWVNVLLAEKLFF
j_gene: TRBJ1-4
d_gene: NA
v_gene: TRBV2
abundance: medium-sized

CDR3nt: TGTGCCATCAGTGAGTCAGGGCGGGAACGTGGCTACACCTTC
CDR3aa: CAISESGRERGYTF
j_gene: TRBJ1-2
d_gene: NA
v_gene: TRBV10-3
abundance: NA

CDR3nt: TGCGCCAGCAGCGCGCAAGAGACCCAGTACTTC
CDR3aa: CASSAQETQYF
j_gene: TRBJ2-5
d_gene: NA
v_gene: TRBV5-1
abundance: NA

CDR3nt: TGTGCCAGCAGTCTCTACGAGCAGTACTTC
CDR3aa: CASSLYEQYF
j_gene: TRBJ2-7
d_gene: NA
v_gene: TRBV27
abundance: NA

CDR3nt: TGCGCCAGCAGCTTGGATCCTGCGGGCAGCAATCAGCCCCAGCATTTT
CDR3aa: CASSLDPAGSNQPQHF
j_gene: TRBJ1-5
d_gene: NA
v_gene: TRBV5-1
abundance: NA

CDR3nt: TGTGCCAGCAGCCAAGACGGGAATTCACCCCTCCACTTT
CDR3aa: CASSQDGNSPLHF
j_gene: TRBJ1-6
d_gene: NA
v_gene: TRBV7-3
abundance: NA

CDR3nt: TGTGCCAGCAGTGAAACGGGGTGGGGACTAGCGGGGTACAATGAGCAGTTCTTC
CDR3aa: CASSETGWGLAGYNEQFF
j_gene: TRBJ2-1
d_gene: TRBD2
v_gene: TRBV6-1
abundance: NA

CDR3nt: TGTGCCAGCAGCCCCGACAGGGCTAGGGGCTCACCCCTCCACTTT
CDR3aa: CASSPDRARGSPLHF
j_gene: TRBJ1-6
d_gene: TRBD1
v_gene: TRBV6-5
abundance: few

CDR3nt: TGTGCCAGCACCGTCCCGCAGGGTGACTATGGCTACACCTTC
CDR3aa: CASTVPQGDYGYTF
j_gene: TRBJ1-2
d_gene: NA
v_gene: TRBV28
abundance: NA

CDR3nt: TGTGCCAGCAGTGACGAACAGGGAGTGGGAGAGACCCAGTACTTC
CDR3aa: CASSDEQGVGETQYF
j_gene: TRBJ2-5
d_gene: NA
v_gene: TRBV25-1
abundance: few

CDR3nt: TGTGCCACCAGCAGAGGCGGGAGCTCCTACAATGAGCAGTTCTTC
CDR3aa: CATSRGGSSYNEQFF
j_gene: TRBJ2-1
d_gene: TRBD2
v_gene: TRBV15
abundance: NA

CDR3nt: TGTGCCAGCTCACCACAGGGACAGGGAATAGGGTCACCCCTCCACTTT
CDR3aa: CASSPQGQGIGSPLHF
j_gene: TRBJ1-6
d_gene: TRBD1
v_gene: TRBV18
abundance: NA

CDR3nt: TGTGCCACCAGCAGAGATGGGACAGGGGGCATAGCTTTCTTT
CDR3aa: CATSRDGTGGIAFF
j_gene: TRBJ1-1
d_gene: TRBD1
v_gene: TRBV15
abundance: NA

CDR3nt: TGTGCCAGCTTAGCTGACCCTGAAGCTTTCTTT
CDR3aa: CASLADPEAFF
j_gene: TRBJ1-1
d_gene: NA
v_gene: TRBV2
abundance: NA

CDR3nt: TGCGCCAGCAGCTTGGATCACAGCCCCACAGATACGCAGTATTTT
CDR3aa: CASSLDHSPTDTQYF
j_gene: TRBJ2-3
d_gene: NA
v_gene: TRBV5-1
abundance: NA

CDR3nt: TGTGCCAGCAGCTCCGGCCGGGACAGGTTCTACGAGCAGTACTTC
CDR3aa: CASSSGRDRFYEQYF
j_gene: TRBJ2-7
d_gene: TRBD1
v_gene: TRBV5-6
abundance: once

CDR3nt: TGCGCCAGCAGCTTGCTGGAGACCCAGTACTTC
CDR3aa: CASSLLETQYF
j_gene: TRBJ2-5
d_gene: NA
v_gene: TRBV5-1
abundance: NA

CDR3nt: TGTGCCAGCCCTACCGGGGAGCTGTTTTTT
CDR3aa: CASPTGELFF
j_gene: TRBJ2-2
d_gene: NA
v_gene: TRBV6-8
abundance: few

CDR3nt: TGCGCCAGCAGCTTCCCGCGGGAGCCCCGGGATACGCAGTATTTT
CDR3aa: CASSFPREPRDTQYF
j_gene: TRBJ2-3
d_gene: TRBD2
v_gene: TRBV5-1
abundance: NA